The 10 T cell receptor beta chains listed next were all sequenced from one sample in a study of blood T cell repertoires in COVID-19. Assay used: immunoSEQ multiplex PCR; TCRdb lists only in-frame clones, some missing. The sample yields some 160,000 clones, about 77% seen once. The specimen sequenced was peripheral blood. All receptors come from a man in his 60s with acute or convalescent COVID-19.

The CDR3 DNA is TGTGCCAGCAGCTTACTGGACAGACAAGAGACCCAGTACTTC. Translation: CASSLLDRQETQYF. The V and J genes are TRBV11-2 and TRBJ2-5, with D possibly matching TRBD1 (6 bases). V lost 2 bases and J 2 bases, leaving 9 bases between the germline ends. The V gene's germline CDR1 is SGHAT and CDR2 FQNNGV. CDR3 length equals 14 residues.

The CDR3 coding sequence is TGTGCCAGCAGGGCCCTTGCCTCCTACAATGAGCAGTTCTTC. Amino acids: CASRALASYNEQFF. V and J are TRBV2 and TRBJ2-1; D ambiguous. Germline V gene sequence: CDR1 SNHLY, CDR2 FYNNEI. The CDR3 has 14 amino acids. Trimming cost V 6 bases and J 0 bases, with 9 bases left between them.

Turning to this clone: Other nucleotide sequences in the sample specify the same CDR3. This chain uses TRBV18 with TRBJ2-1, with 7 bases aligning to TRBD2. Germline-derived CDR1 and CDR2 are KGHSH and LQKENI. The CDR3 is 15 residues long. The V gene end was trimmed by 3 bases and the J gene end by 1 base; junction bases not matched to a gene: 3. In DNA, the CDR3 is TGTGCCAGCTCACCGCCTAGCGGTTCCTACAATGAGCAGTTCTTC. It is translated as CASSPPSGSYNEQFF.

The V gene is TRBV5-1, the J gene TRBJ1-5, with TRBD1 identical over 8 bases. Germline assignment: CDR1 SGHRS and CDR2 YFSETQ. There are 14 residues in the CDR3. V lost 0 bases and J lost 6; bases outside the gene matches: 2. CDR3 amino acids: CASSLGQGIQPQHF. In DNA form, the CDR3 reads TGCGCCAGCAGCTTGGGACAGGGGATTCAGCCCCAGCATTTT.

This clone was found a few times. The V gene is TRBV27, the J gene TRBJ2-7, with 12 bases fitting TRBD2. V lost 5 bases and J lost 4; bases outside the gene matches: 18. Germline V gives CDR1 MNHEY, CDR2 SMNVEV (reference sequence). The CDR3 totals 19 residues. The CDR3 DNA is TGTGCCAGCAGTCCGAGGACAGGGGGACTAGCGGGTATCGGGTACGAGCAGTACTTC. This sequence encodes CASSPRTGGLAGIGYEQYF.

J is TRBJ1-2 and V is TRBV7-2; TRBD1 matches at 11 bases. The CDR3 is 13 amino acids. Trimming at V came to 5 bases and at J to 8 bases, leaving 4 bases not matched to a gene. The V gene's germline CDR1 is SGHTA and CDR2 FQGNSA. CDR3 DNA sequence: TGTGCCAGCAGCCCGGACAGGGGGCGAGGCTACACCTTC. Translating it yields CASSPDRGRGYTF. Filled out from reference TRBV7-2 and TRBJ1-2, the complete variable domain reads GAGVSQSPSNKVTEKGKDVELRCDPISGHTALYWYRQSLGQGLEFLIYFQGNSAPDKSGLPSDRFSAERTGGSVSTLTIQRTQQEDSAVYLCASSPDRGRGYTFGSGTRLTVV.

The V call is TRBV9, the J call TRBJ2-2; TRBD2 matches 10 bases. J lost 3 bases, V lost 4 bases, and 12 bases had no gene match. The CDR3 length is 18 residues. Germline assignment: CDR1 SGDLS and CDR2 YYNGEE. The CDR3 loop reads CASSPRLAGPTDTGELFF. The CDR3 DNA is TGTGCCAGCAGCCCCCGACTAGCGGGCCCGACGGACACCGGGGAGCTGTTTTTT.

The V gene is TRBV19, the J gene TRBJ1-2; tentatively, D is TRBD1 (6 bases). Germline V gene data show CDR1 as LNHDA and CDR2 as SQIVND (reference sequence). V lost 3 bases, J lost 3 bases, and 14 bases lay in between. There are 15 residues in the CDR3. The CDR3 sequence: CASSIFWSGDYGYTF. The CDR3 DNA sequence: TGTGCCAGTAGTATTTTCTGGTCAGGGGACTATGGCTACACCTTC.

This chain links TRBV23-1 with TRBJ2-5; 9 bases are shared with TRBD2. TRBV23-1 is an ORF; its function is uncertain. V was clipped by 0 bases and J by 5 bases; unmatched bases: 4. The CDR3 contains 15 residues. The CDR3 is CASSQSGTSQETQYF. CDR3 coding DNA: TGCGCCAGCAGTCAATCGGGGACTAGCCAGGAGACCCAGTACTTC.

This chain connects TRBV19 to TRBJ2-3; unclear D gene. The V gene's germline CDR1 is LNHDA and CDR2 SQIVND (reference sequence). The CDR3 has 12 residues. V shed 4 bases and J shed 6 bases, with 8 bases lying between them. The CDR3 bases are TGTGCCAGTAGTACCCGTCAGGATACGCAGTATTTT. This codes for CASSTRQDTQYF.